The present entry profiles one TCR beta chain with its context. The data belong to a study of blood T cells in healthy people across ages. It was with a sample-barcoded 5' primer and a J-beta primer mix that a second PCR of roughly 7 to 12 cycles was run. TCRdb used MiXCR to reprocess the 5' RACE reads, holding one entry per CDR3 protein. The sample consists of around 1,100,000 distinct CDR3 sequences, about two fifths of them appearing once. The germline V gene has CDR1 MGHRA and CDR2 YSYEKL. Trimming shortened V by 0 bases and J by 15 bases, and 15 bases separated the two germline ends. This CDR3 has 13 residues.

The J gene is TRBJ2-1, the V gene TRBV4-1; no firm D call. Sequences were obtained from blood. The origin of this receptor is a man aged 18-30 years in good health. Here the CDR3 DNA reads TGCGCCAGCAGCCAAGAGTACGTCCGCGGTCGGTTCTTC. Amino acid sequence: CASSQEYVRGRFF.